This paragraph covers one T cell receptor (beta chain) sequence. This clone's antigen is unknown. Possible read error: a much larger clone is one base away. To demonstrate the VDJtools post-analysis software, the study profiled TCR beta repertoires from the peripheral blood of some 13 young patients with multiple sclerosis. Multiple sclerosis patients were children and adolescents aged about 6 to 16 years. The germline V gene provides CDR1 MDHEN and CDR2 SYDVKM. Its CDR3 holds 14 amino acids, cysteine through phenylalanine. This entry keeps only the CDR3 DNA: 42 bases, framed from base 1. This sample was taken from a study of post-analysis software for immune sequencing data (dated by TCRdb to the mid-2010s). With regard to the full study: Disease courses on record covered relapsing-remitting, secondary progressive and progressive-relapsing multiple sclerosis, though some patients had no subtype annotation. The multiple sclerosis patient repertoires were compared with more than 10 previously published healthy control repertoires from donors aged about 6 to 26 years. A subset of samples was prepared in parallel using single-end sample barcoding, then pooled and co-amplified after Illumina adapter ligation.

Libraries were made using PCR. The sequencing machine was an Illumina HiSeq 2500. Unique molecular identifiers were incorporated into TCR beta cDNA libraries to reduce PCR and sequencing biases. Per 1 to 10 million input T cells, some 500,000 cDNA molecules were obtained, such that each molecule approximated one T cell. The patient libraries were prepared and sequenced with the same protocol used for the earlier healthy control dataset. Within a given batch, samples were prepared together, multiplexed and sequenced on the same HiSeq lane. In the original analysis: Raw barcoded reads were processed with MIGEC, and single-read molecular identifier groups were discarded before consensus assembly and CDR3 extraction. VDJtools was used for post-analysis of the clonotype tables, and diversity was normalized by down-sampling every dataset to the size of the smallest sample. In repertoire overlap clustering, CDR3 amino acid sequences, but not nucleotide sequences, were matched to correct batch-related cross-sample contamination. TCRdb reran the public reads through fastp at Q25 and MiXCR, keeping productive beta chains. Rows are unified per CDR3 protein, each entry keeping the most common DNA and genes. The V and J calls were not made by the authors but by TCRdb's processing. This sample holds about half a million distinct CDR3 sequences; roughly 45% were observed only once. Jointly, the top ten make up about 12% of the sample.

General study outcomes and caveats: The multiple sclerosis patient group was slightly younger than the control group. Multiple sclerosis patients had significantly lower normalized Chao1 diversity than controls, a result that suggests substantial peripheral T-cell clonal expansion. Direct clustering with F measure showed strong co-clustering of samples prepared in the same batch, prompting a batch-effect correction. A few TRBV segments, including TRBV5-6, TRBV5-1 and TRBV20-1, were significantly more frequent in patients than controls.

The sequence derives from a girl aged 10-17 years with multiple sclerosis. Source material: blood. The chain was built from TRBV28 and TRBJ2-1, with the D gene not confidently named. Matching the DNA end better, TRBJ2-7 makes the J call doubtful. The sequenced DNA: TGTGCCAGCAATAAGGTTAGCTCCTACAATGAGCAGTACTTC. Its amino acids are CASNKVSSYNEQYF.